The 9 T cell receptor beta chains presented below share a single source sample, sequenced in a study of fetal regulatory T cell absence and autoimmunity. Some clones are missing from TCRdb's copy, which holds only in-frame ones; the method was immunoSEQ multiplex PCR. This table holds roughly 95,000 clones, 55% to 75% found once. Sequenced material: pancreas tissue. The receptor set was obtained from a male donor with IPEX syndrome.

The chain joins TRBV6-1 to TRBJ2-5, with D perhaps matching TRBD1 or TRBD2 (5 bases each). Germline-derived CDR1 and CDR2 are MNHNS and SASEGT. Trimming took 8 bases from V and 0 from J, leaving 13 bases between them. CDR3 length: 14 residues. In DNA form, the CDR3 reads TGTGCCAGCGAGAGGGGCCCCCACCAAGAGACCCAGTACTTC. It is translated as CASERGPHQETQYF.

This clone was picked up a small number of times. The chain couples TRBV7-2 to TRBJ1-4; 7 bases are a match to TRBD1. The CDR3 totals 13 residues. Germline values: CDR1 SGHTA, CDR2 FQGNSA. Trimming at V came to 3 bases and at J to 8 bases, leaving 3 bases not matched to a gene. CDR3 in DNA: TGTGCCAGCAGCTTCGACAGGGCAGAAAAACTGTTTTTT. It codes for CASSFDRAEKLFF. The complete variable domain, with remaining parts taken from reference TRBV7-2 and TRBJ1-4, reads GAGVSQSPSNKVTEKGKDVELRCDPISGHTALYWYRQSLGQGLEFLIYFQGNSAPDKSGLPSDRFSAERTGGSVSTLTIQRTQQEDSAVYLCASSFDRAEKLFFGSGTQLSVL.

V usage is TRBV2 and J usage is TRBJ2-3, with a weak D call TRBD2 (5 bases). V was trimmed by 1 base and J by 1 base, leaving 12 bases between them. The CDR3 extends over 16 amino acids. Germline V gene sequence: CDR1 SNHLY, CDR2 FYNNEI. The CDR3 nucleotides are TGTGCCAGCAGTGAAGGTTTAGCGTCTCGCACAGATACGCAGTATTTT. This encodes CASSEGLASRTDTQYF.

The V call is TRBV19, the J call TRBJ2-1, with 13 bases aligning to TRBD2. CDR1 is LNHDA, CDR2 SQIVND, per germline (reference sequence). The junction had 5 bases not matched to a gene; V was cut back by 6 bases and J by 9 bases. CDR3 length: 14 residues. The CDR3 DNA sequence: TGTGCCAGTAGACTAGCGGGAGGGACCGGTGAGCAGTTCTTC. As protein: CASRLAGGTGEQFF.

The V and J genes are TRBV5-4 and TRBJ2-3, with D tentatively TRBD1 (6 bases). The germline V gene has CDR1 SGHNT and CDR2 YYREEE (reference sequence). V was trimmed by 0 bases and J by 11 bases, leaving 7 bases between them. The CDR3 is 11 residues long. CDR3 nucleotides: TGTGCCAGCAGCTTGGGGGGACAGCAGTATTTT. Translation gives CASSLGGQQYF.

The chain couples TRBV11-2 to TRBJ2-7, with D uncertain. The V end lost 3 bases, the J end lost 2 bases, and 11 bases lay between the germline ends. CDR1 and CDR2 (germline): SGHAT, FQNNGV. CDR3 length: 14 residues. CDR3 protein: CASSFVQTPYEQYF. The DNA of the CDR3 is TGTGCCAGCAGCTTCGTACAGACCCCCTACGAGCAGTACTTC.

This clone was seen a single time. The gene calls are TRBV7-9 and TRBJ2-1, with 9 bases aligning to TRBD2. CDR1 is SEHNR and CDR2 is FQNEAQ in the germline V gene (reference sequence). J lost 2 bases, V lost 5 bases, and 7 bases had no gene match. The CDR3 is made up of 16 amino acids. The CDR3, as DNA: TGTGCCAGCAGCCCACGGCGGGAGGGCCCCTACAATGAGCAGTTCTTC. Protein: CASSPRREGPYNEQFF. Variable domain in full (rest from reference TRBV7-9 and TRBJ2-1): DTGVSQNPRHKITKRGQNVTFRCDPISEHNRLYWYRQTLGQGPEFLTYFQNEAQLEKSRLLSDRFSAERPKGSFSTLEIQRTEQGDSAMYLCASSPRREGPYNEQFFGPGTRLTVL.

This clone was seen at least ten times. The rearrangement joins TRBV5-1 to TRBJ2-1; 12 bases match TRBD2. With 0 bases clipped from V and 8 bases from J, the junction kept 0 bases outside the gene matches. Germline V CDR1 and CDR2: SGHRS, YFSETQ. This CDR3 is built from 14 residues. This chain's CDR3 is CASSLGLAGDEQFF. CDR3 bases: TGCGCCAGCAGCTTGGGACTAGCGGGAGATGAGCAGTTCTTC. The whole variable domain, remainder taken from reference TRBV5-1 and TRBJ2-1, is KAGVTQTPRYLIKTRGQQVTLSCSPISGHRSVSWYQQTPGQGLQFLFEYFSETQRNKGNFPGRFSGRQFSNSRSEMNVSTLELGDSALYLCASSLGLAGDEQFFGPGTRLTVL.

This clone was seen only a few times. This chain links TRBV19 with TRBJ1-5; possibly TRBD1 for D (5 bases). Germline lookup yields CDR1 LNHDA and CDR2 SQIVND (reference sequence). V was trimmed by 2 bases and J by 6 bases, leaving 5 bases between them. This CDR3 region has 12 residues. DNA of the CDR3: TGTGCCAGTAGTATAAGGGGTCAGCCCCAGCATTTT. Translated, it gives CASSIRGQPQHF.